Below, one TCR beta chain is given with its context. The antigen it binds to is not known. Nothing much larger sits one base from this clone, and base qualities are not available. At the junction V is shortened by 1 base and J by 6 bases; bases outside the gene matches: 2. As encoded in the germline V gene, CDR1 is LGHNT while CDR2 is FRNRAP. Counted from cysteine to phenylalanine, this CDR3 has 14 amino acids. Only the CDR3 portion is preserved as DNA: 42 bases, with reading frame beginning at the first base. What this sample's time point label stands for: cycle 4 day 1 (C4D1), after less than seven weeks of nivolumab. Every trial patient had relapsed after autologous stem cell transplantation, and cohorts A, B and C differed in prior brentuximab vedotin exposure. The trial cohort was composed of about 60 patients with relapsed/refractory classical Hodgkin lymphoma, for whom complete response, partial response or progressive disease was recorded as best overall response. Single-agent nivolumab was administered to trial patients in the multi-cohort phase II CheckMate 205 trial. An independent review committee assessed best overall response by applying the 2007 International Working Group response criteria. PBMCs from the trial were collected at three points: immediately before nivolumab initiation (C1D1), and during therapy at cycle 2 day 1 and cycle 4 day 1. After peripheral blood was drawn into 8 mL Vacutainer Cell Preparation Tubes, PBMCs were isolated by centrifugation and then cryopreserved.

Genomic DNA was isolated using the Qiagen DNeasy kit from unsorted PBMCs as well as from negatively selected CD4+ and CD8+ fractions. TCR beta CDR3 regions were subjected to amplification by immunoSEQ multiplex PCR with primers that anneal to V and J segments. A synthetic immune receptor repertoire was used to minimize amplification bias, and remaining bias was computationally removed after sequencing. The authors' analysis ran thus. Custom Python scripts were used to quantify repertoire diversity as the Shannon entropy index. Unsorted, CD4+ and CD8+ repertoires were analyzed separately, except for combined analyses in which CD4+ and CD8+ sequences were merged in silico. Clonal expansion was defined as at least a 2-fold frequency increase after treatment relative to C1D1, with a pseudocount of 0.5 for undetected baseline clones. Singleton clones were defined as clones with 0 or 1 copy at C1D1, and non-singleton clones were defined as clones with 2 or more copies. Clones expanded in unsorted samples were annotated as CD4+, CD8+ or unknown by matching protein sequences in sorted samples from the same patient. Wilcoxon tests on paired samples were used to test diversity changes from C1D1 to C4D1. In TCRdb, the immuneACCESS table is reduced to in-frame sequences with V and J assigned. These tables do not hold every clone; where another copy was compared, an unresolved V gene accounts for under half, and the others remain unexplained. V, J and clone size reflect that table, while D and trimming were determined from the DNA. The sample table lists about 20,000 clones, less than 85% of them with a count of one. The ten largest account for almost 40% of the sample.

The sample belongs to a study of PD-1 blockade in classical Hodgkin lymphoma (TCRdb year 2020). At the level of the whole study: Nivolumab dosing was 3 mg/kg intravenously every 2 weeks, continuing until either disease progression or unacceptable toxicity. A peripheral blood immune signature of response to PD-1 blockade in classical Hodgkin lymphoma was defined using TCR beta sequencing and CyTOF.

Here is what the overall study found, with its caveats: Baseline TCR diversity was reported to be lower in newly diagnosed patients than in healthy donors, and even lower in relapsed/refractory patients. Diversity was lower in patients who began nivolumab less than 1 year after ASCT, so these patients were left out of later analyses to avoid confounding by immune reconstitution. Only a single clinical trial cohort was studied, and what caused the repertoire differences, possibly disease activity or prior therapy, remained undefined. Baseline diversity similar to that of newly diagnosed patients was observed in trial patients achieving complete response, whereas significantly lower diversity was observed in partial responders and progressors. CD4+ but not CD8+ TCR diversity rose significantly by C4D1 (p=0.0027 vs p=0.16), most apparent in complete responders (p=0.02).

The chain is assembled from TRBV12-5 and TRBJ1-4; TRBD1 fits 7 bases in the junction. The sequencing here drew on peripheral blood mononuclear cells (PBMCs), taken before the fourth cycle of nivolumab. This receptor was identified in a human donor with classical Hodgkin lymphoma. The CDR3 region: CASGLDGTDEKLFF. Read as DNA, the sequence is TGTGCTAGTGGTTTGGACGGGACAGATGAAAAACTGTTTTTT.